This section outlines one TCR beta chain sequence together with its context. The target antigen is unknown. PCR used 60 Vbeta primers and 13 Jbeta primers. Measured with immunoSEQ multiplex PCR; TCRdb has only the in-frame clones, and not every one. The sample has some 220,000 clones; approximately 81% are singletons. Germline values: CDR1 SEHNR, CDR2 FQNEAQ (reference sequence). The CDR3 runs 13 residues. V lost 2 bases and J lost 8, with 12 bases in between. The sample originates from a study of cytomegalovirus exposure and HLA in healthy donors. Study findings and constraints: Most observed TCR sequences were rare, whereas some public TCRs were detected in many donors. Reports state that TCR beta sequences accurately predicted most subjects' HLA-A and HLA-B alleles. In a later analysis, V- and J-gene trimming of beta chains associated with a DCLRE1C missense variant, replicated independently.

This sequence joins TRBV7-9 and TRBJ1-2; D gene ambiguous. The sequence was collected from a girl aged 2 to 10 in good health and CMV-seronegative. The sample consisted of PBMCs. The DNA of the CDR3 is TGTGCCAGCAGCTTATCGGGTACTTACGGCTACACCTTC. Its protein is CASSLSGTYGYTF.